The entry that follows covers one T cell receptor beta chain sequence. This CDR3 contains 14 residues. CDR1 is LNHDA, CDR2 SQIVND, per germline (reference sequence). The V and J ends lost 5 bases and 2 bases respectively, with 13 bases between them. The template used for profiling TCR beta VDJ and CDR3 was genomic DNA. TCRdb reanalysed the reads using MiXCR and keeps one entry per CDR3 protein. Among 200,000 or so distinct CDR3 sequences listed, around half were seen once. The entry originates in a study of CD8+CD57+ T cells in acquired aplastic anemia. CD8+CD57+ cell expansion, shown by flow cytometry, had occurred in the patients selected for sequencing.

This clonotype was obtained from a human donor with aplastic anemia. The sequencing input was sorted CD4+, CD8+, or CD8+CD57+ T cells (not recorded which) from PBMCs. V and J are TRBV19 and TRBJ2-7; D remains unclear. The CDR3 nucleotides are TGTGCCAGTAGTCCACGGATGCCCCCCTACGAGCAGTACTTC. This sequence encodes CASSPRMPPYEQYF.